This T cell receptor beta chain was sequenced in a study of high-grade serous ovarian cancer treatment subgroups. Study details: Mean per sample: about 14,000 reads, several thousand unique TCR beta rearrangements. The study's findings and limits: The analyses considered CDR3 and ignored CDR1 and CDR2. Clonal relatedness tracked neoantigen level, and by trend copy number and mutation load.

CDR1 is SGHVS and CDR2 is FNYEAQ in the germline V gene. Trimming pared 3 bases from V and 8 bases from J, leaving 7 bases between. The CDR3 spans 12 residues. Measured with immunoSEQ multiplex PCR; TCRdb has only the in-frame clones, and not every one. The table includes several thousand clones, around 80% detected once. Concerning this clone: The antigen is undetermined.

Tumor samples were taken before definitive surgery or chemotherapy. The rearrangement uses TRBV7-6 and TRBJ1-4, with a weak D call TRBD1 (5 bases). The sample consisted of tumor tissue. The TCR was taken from a human donor with high-grade serous ovarian cancer. CDR3 coding DNA: TGTGCCAGCAGCTTTGACAGCGAAAAACTGTTTTTT. It encodes CASSFDSEKLFF.